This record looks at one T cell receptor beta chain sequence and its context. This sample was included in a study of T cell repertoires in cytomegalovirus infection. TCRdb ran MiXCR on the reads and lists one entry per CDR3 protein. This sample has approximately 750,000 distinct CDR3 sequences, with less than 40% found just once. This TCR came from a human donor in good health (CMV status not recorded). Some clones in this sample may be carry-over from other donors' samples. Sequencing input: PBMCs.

The CDR3 DNA is TGCAGCGTTGAAGGGACAGGGGGAAACACCGGGGAGCTGTTTTTT. Residues: CSVEGTGGNTGELFF. This chain uses TRBV29-1 with TRBJ2-2; 10 bases agree with TRBD1. CDR3 length: 15 amino acids. The V gene end was trimmed by 1 base and the J gene end by 2 bases; junction bases not matched to a gene: 1. Germline CDR1 is SQVTM and CDR2 is ANQGSEA.